This T cell receptor (beta chain) was identified during a study of shared clonotypes between healthy human individuals (dated by TCRdb to between 2020 and 2021). Background on the whole study: Three men and a couple of women, aged 18 to 49 years, made up the cohort. For each donor, CD4 naive and CD4 memory were each given three plates, CD8 naive was given two plates, and CD8 memory was given one plate. To estimate repertoire size and how much clonotypes are shared between individuals, the study performed deep sequencing of blood TCR repertoires from roughly five healthy adults. Different laboratories and diverse techniques were used to prepare libraries and sequence TCR repertoires, to increase sequencing depth and limit assay-specific biases. Per donor, leukapheresis produced somewhere between about 0.9 and 9.5 billion PBMCs.

CD8 naive samples consisted of CD45RO-negative cells that were positively selected for CCR7, yielding a CD45RA+CCR7+ population without TemRA cells. Donors were healthy HIV-negative adults with no recently reported acute infections or vaccinations. All donors were Caucasian adults living in Nashville, Tennessee, USA. Blood was collected by leukapheresis, and PBMCs were isolated by Ficoll-Histopaque density gradient centrifugation and then cryopreserved in liquid nitrogen vapor phase. Analytical flow cytometry was used to check the purity and quantity of every magnetically sorted T cell population. Genomic DNA was isolated from every sorted fraction and measured by UV absorbance on a Nanodrop 2000c. The CDR3 measures 15 amino acids from cysteine to phenylalanine. The sequence is cut down to CDR3 DNA, 45 bases in frame from base 1. The trim is 1 base for V and 6 bases for J, with a gap of 13 bases between the germline ends. CDR1 MGHRA and CDR2 YSYEKL were looked up in the germline V gene.

Here is what the overall study found, with its caveats: Naive subsets generally had larger estimated clonotype richness than memory subsets did. When a handful of donors were compared, the shared fraction of clonotypes was around 5% for naive CD4, approximately 3.5% for naive CD8, about 2.5% for memory CD4, and around 0.37% for memory CD8. Pairwise subsampling indicated that sequencing depth was expected to affect the degree of clonotype sharing among donors. Compared with non-shared clonotypes, clonotypes shared by all four sorted-subset donors had higher generation probabilities. The genetic and exposure-history diversity represented was limited by the small number of donors. Sampling was limited to blood, and TCR repertoires in tissue likely differ from TCR repertoires in blood. Even with the large sequencing depth, rarefaction of the sorted-subset datasets indicated that sequencing was incomplete.

TCR CDR3 regions were amplified from genomic DNA by multiplex PCR using the deep immunoSEQ assay. Extracted genomic DNA from each cell subset was spread evenly across all wells of several immunoSEQ 96-well plates, with each plate serving as a replicate. Each replicate PCR for sorted subsets received approximately 220 ng genomic DNA, equal to tens of thousands of T cell genomes. The purified libraries were quantified using a Qubit 3.0 fluorometer, sized with a Bioanalyzer 2100, and then quantified again using the KAPA Library Quantification kit. Each immunoSEQ 96-well plate was sequenced on its own single-read 150-cycle Illumina NextSeq 550 flow cell. Per the authors' processing: Because the immunoSEQ output held only junctional sequences and lacked quality scores, the filtering could not match the filtering applied to full-length reads. Sequences were annotated with PyIR, a Python wrapper for IgBLAST v1.9, using IMGT germline references to assign V/J genes and CDR3. Any read was removed if the V/J assignment was weak (E-value above 1e-6), the CDR3 was missing, or the read contained stop codons, out-of-frame junctions, or ambiguous translated residues. V3J clonotypes were defined by identical inferred V gene, J gene, and CDR3 amino acid sequence. To compute the percentage overlap between repertoires, the number of shared unique clonotypes was divided by the size of the smaller repertoire. Repertoire richness was assessed with RTK rarefaction, the Chao1 estimator, and Recon v2.1 estimates of unobserved clonotypes. Generation probabilities were computed with OLGA for all TCRbeta clonotypes obtained by the gDNA method from four donors. TCRdb holds this immuneACCESS table with in-frame rearrangements only. Some clones are missing; in checked studies, unresolved V genes explain under half, and the rest has no known cause. D and trimming were read from the DNA, whereas the V and J calls and clone size are those reported in that table. Present in this sample are about 1,900,000 clones, about 95% of which were seen just once. Under 1.5% of the sample belongs to the ten largest clones.

As regards this clone: Its antigen specificity is not known. Base qualities are not recorded, but no much larger clone differs from it by a single base.

The specimen sequenced was naive CD8+ T cells sorted from blood. In light of the paper, this sample's cell subset or site label describes: CD45RA+CCR7+. The chain is encoded by TRBV4-1 joined to TRBJ2-4; the D call is possibly TRBD1 or TRBD2, each sharing 5 bases. The clonotype comes from a young man in good health. The CDR3: CASSQGEGERNIQYF. The nucleotide sequence reads as follows: TGCGCCAGCAGCCAAGGAGAAGGGGAGAGAAACATTCAGTACTTC.